These 23 T cell receptor beta chains originate from one sample sequenced in a study of CD8 T cells in Susac syndrome. RNA totalling about 0.5 to 1 ug underwent reverse transcription with random hexamers. A single record per CDR3 protein comes from TCRdb applying MiXCR to the immunoSEQ multiplex PCR reads. The sample has about 47,000 distinct CDR3 sequences, roughly 92% seen once. Specimen: CD8+ T cells from PBMCs. All receptors derive from a human donor in good health.

The V gene is TRBV19, the J gene TRBJ2-7; D is perhaps TRBD1 (5 bases). From germline, CDR1 is LNHDA and CDR2 SQIVND (reference sequence). There are 14 residues in the CDR3. Trimming removed 3 bases at V and 0 bases at J, with 9 bases between. The CDR3 loop reads CASSISGISYEQYF. DNA of the CDR3: TGTGCCAGTAGTATTTCAGGGATCTCCTACGAGCAGTACTTC.

This sequence joins TRBV7-9 and TRBJ1-1, with 10 bases identical to TRBD1. V dropped 5 bases and J dropped 3; count of bases not matched to a gene: 6. The CDR3 is made up of 15 amino acids. Germline V gene data show CDR1 as SEHNR and CDR2 as FQNEAQ (reference sequence). Written as DNA, the CDR3 is TGTGCCAGCAGCCAAAGGACAGGGGGAGACACTGAAGCTTTCTTT. This codes for CASSQRTGGDTEAFF.

This clonotype was seen a single time. The V call is TRBV4-3, the J call TRBJ1-2, with TRBD1 matching 8 bases. Germline trimming cut 2 bases from V and 4 bases from J; bases unmatched to any gene: 18. Germline V CDR1 and CDR2: LGHNA, YSLEER. The CDR3 is made up of 19 amino acids. CDR3 protein: CASSQRETGATLGPYGYTF. The CDR3 DNA reads TGCGCCAGCAGCCAACGGGAGACAGGGGCCACCCTTGGTCCCTATGGCTACACCTTC.

The V call is TRBV29-1, the J call TRBJ2-7, with D possibly matching TRBD2 (6 bases). The CDR3 contains 13 residues. The germline V gene has CDR1 SQVTM and CDR2 ANQGSEA. Trimming stripped 7 bases from V and 0 bases from J, with 13 bases between. The CDR3, as DNA: TGCAGCGCCTTAGGGGAGGCCTCCTACGAGCAGTACTTC. The encoded protein is CSALGEASYEQYF.

The genes are TRBV19 and TRBJ1-5, with D possibly TRBD1 on 5 matching bases. Looked up from germline, CDR1 is LNHDA and CDR2 is SQIVND (reference sequence). This CDR3 region has 15 residues. Between the trimmed V and J ends, which lost 10 bases and 0 bases, there was a span of 16 bases. In DNA, the CDR3 is TGTGCCACCTCCGAGGGCGGACATAGCAATCAGCCCCAGCATTTT. Protein sequence: CATSEGGHSNQPQHF.

The chain is built from TRBV14 and TRBJ2-7; D is unclear. The germline V gene has CDR1 SGHDN and CDR2 FVKESK. V lost 3 bases and J lost 2, with 2 bases in between. The CDR3 runs to 11 residues. CDR3 protein: CASSHTYEQYF. The CDR3 bases are TGTGCCAGCAGCCATACCTACGAGCAGTACTTC. Filled out from reference TRBV14 and TRBJ2-7, the complete variable domain reads EAGVTQFPSHSVIEKGQTVTLRCDPISGHDNLYWYRRVMGKEIKFLLHFVKESKQDESGMPNNRFLAERTGGTYSTLKVQPAELEDSGVYFCASSHTYEQYFGPGTRLTVT.

The chain combines TRBV14 with TRBJ2-2; D not resolved. From germline, CDR1 is SGHDN and CDR2 FVKESK. Deletions cut 2 bases from V and 4 bases from J, with 14 bases between. The CDR3 length is 16 residues. This CDR3 is CASSQRRSRVTGELFF. The CDR3 coding sequence is TGTGCCAGCAGCCAACGGAGATCTAGGGTCACCGGGGAGCTGTTTTTT.

The V and J genes are TRBV27 and TRBJ2-2; D gene unclear. Trimming removed 1 base from V and 7 bases from J, with 4 bases in between. The CDR3 is 12 residues long. The germline V gene has CDR1 MNHEY and CDR2 SMNVEV (reference sequence). The CDR3 DNA reads as TGTGCCAGCAGTTTATTCCGCGGGGAGCTGTTTTTT. It translates to CASSLFRGELFF.

This clonotype showed up just a few times. V usage is TRBV3-1 and J usage is TRBJ2-3; no reliable D call. Trimming removed 1 base from V and 6 bases from J, with 20 bases in between. Germline-derived CDR1 and CDR2 are LGHDT and YNNKEL (reference sequence). The CDR3 length is 17 residues. Here the CDR3 reads CASSQVTAPSRADTQYF. The CDR3 DNA reads as TGTGCCAGCAGCCAAGTTACGGCGCCCAGTAGGGCGGATACGCAGTATTTT.

This sequence joins TRBV6-6 and TRBJ1-5, with D unresolved. The CDR3 covers 12 residues. Germline CDR1 is MNHNY and CDR2 is SVGAGI (reference sequence). The germline V and J ends were trimmed by 9 bases and 0 bases, with 6 bases remaining between them. CDR3 sequence (DNA): TGTGCCAGTACGATTAGCAATCAGCCCCAGCATTTT. Translation gives CASTISNQPQHF.

This chain links TRBV6-2 or TRBV6-3 with TRBJ2-3, with D tentatively TRBD1 or TRBD2 (5 bases each). Trimming removed 3 bases at V and 3 bases at J, with 10 bases between. Germline values: CDR1 MNHEY, CDR2 SVGEGT. CDR3 length: 14 residues. The CDR3 DNA sequence: TGTGCCAGCAGTTATGGGGGACCGACAGATACGCAGTATTTT. As protein: CASSYGGPTDTQYF.

The V and J genes are TRBV7-9 and TRBJ1-2; D is undetermined. This CDR3 comprises 16 residues. V lost 0 bases and J 0 bases, leaving 11 bases between the germline ends. Germline assignment: CDR1 SEHNR and CDR2 FQNEAQ (reference sequence). The CDR3 here is CASSLALRVANYGYTF. The CDR3 DNA reads as TGTGCCAGCAGCTTAGCCCTGCGGGTAGCTAACTATGGCTACACCTTC. Supplemented by reference TRBV7-9 and TRBJ1-2, the full variable domain reads DTGVSQNPRHKITKRGQNVTFRCDPISEHNRLYWYRQTLGQGPEFLTYFQNEAQLEKSRLLSDRFSAERPKGSFSTLEIQRTEQGDSAMYLCASSLALRVANYGYTFGSGTRLTVV.

The chain joins TRBV5-1 to TRBJ2-7, with D possibly being TRBD2 (5 bases). The germline gives CDR1 SGHRS, CDR2 YFSETQ. The CDR3 is made up of 12 amino acids. Trimming removed 3 bases from V and 2 bases from J, with 6 bases in between. The CDR3 bases are TGCGCCAGCAGCTCCGGGACCTACGAGCAGTACTTC. Protein: CASSSGTYEQYF.

The chain employs TRBV19 and TRBJ2-3, with D uncertain. The CDR3 has 15 residues. Germline values: CDR1 LNHDA, CDR2 SQIVND (reference sequence). Trimming took off 3 bases at V and 4 bases at J, with 14 bases between the two ends. CDR3 residues: CASSIQPVGPDTQYF. CDR3 nucleotides: TGTGCCAGTAGTATCCAACCTGTGGGCCCAGATACGCAGTATTTT. Using reference TRBV19 and TRBJ2-3 for the parts outside the CDR3, the full variable domain is DGGITQSPKYLFRKEGQNVTLSCEQNLNHDAMYWYRQDPGQGLRLIYYSQIVNDFQKGDIAEGYSVSREKKESFPLTVTSAQKNPTAFYLCASSIQPVGPDTQYFGPGTRLTVL.

V gene TRBV20-1 combines with J gene TRBJ2-7, with 9 bases fitting TRBD1. The V segment lost 0 bases and the J segment 1 base; nucleotides outside the gene matches: 4. Germline V gene data show CDR1 as DFQATT and CDR2 as SNEGSKA (reference sequence). The length of the CDR3 is 15 residues. This CDR3 reads CSARDLGQGSYEQYF. CDR3 nucleotides: TGCAGTGCTAGAGATCTAGGACAGGGGTCCTACGAGCAGTACTTC.

This clonotype was found once. The chain recombines TRBV18 with TRBJ2-1; 9 bases map to TRBD2. CDR3 length: 16 amino acids. Germline V gene lookup returns CDR1 KGHSH and CDR2 LQKENI. With V trimmed by 3 bases and J by 0 bases, 3 bases remained unmatched. This CDR3 is CASSPFSGSSYNEQFF. The CDR3 coding sequence is TGTGCCAGCTCACCTTTTAGCGGGAGCTCCTACAATGAGCAGTTCTTC.

The chain is built from TRBV29-1 and TRBJ1-1; no definite D call. CDR1 and CDR2 from the germline V gene are SQVTM and ANQGSEA. Trimming removed 6 bases at V and 0 bases at J, with 11 bases between. The CDR3 sequence is 13 residues long. This CDR3 is CSVRQGMNTEAFF. DNA of the CDR3: TGCAGCGTACGCCAAGGTATGAACACTGAAGCTTTCTTT.

The chain is built from TRBV3-1 and TRBJ1-1, with TRBD1 identical over 7 bases. This CDR3 spans 13 amino acids. With V trimmed by 5 bases and J by 7 bases, 7 bases remained unmatched. Germline loops: CDR1 LGHDT, CDR2 YNNKEL (reference sequence). The CDR3 sequence is CASSETGDSEAFF. The CDR3 region has the DNA TGTGCCAGCAGCGAAACGGGGGACAGTGAAGCTTTCTTT.

The chain has TRBV7-9 and TRBJ2-1, with D perhaps given as TRBD1 or TRBD2 (6 bases each). This CDR3 comprises 15 residues. V was shortened by 8 bases and J by 2 bases, with 16 bases between the two germline ends. Germline values: CDR1 SEHNR, CDR2 FQNEAQ (reference sequence). The CDR3 DNA sequence: TGTGCCAGCGAGGGGGGTGAAGTCACCTACAATGAGCAGTTCTTC. Its protein product is CASEGGEVTYNEQFF.

V gene TRBV12-3 or TRBV12-4 combines with J gene TRBJ1-1; the D gene is possibly TRBD1 (6 bases). This CDR3 contains 15 residues. V was clipped by 3 bases and J by 4 bases, with 15 bases between them. CDR3 sequence reads: CASSFMGGLGTEAFF. As DNA, the CDR3 is TGTGCCAGCAGTTTTATGGGGGGGCTGGGCACTGAAGCTTTCTTT.

The chain is built from TRBV12-5 and TRBJ2-7; D call uncertain. Trimming left V 0 bases short and J 4 bases short, with 10 bases between. The CDR3 runs to 14 residues. The germline gives CDR1 LGHNT, CDR2 FRNRAP. The chain's CDR3 is CASGLVTSLYEQYF. CDR3 in DNA: TGTGCTAGTGGTTTGGTGACTTCCTTGTACGAGCAGTACTTC.

The chain is built from TRBV11-2 and TRBJ2-1; D remains ambiguous. Trimming took 0 bases from V and 4 from J, leaving 13 bases between them. This CDR3 region has 16 residues. CDR1 is SGHAT and CDR2 is FQNNGV in the germline V gene. The chain's CDR3 is CASSLDLTFKYNEQFF. CDR3 sequence (DNA): TGTGCCAGCAGCTTAGACCTGACTTTTAAGTACAATGAGCAGTTCTTC.

The rearrangement joins TRBV7-6 to TRBJ2-7, with 11 bases matching TRBD2. CDR3 length equals 14 residues. Germline values: CDR1 SGHVS, CDR2 FNYEAQ. J was trimmed by 7 bases and V by 5 bases; bases with no gene match: 7. As DNA, the CDR3 is TGTGCCAGCAGCCATACTAGCGGGAGTGGAGAGCAGTACTTC. Protein product: CASSHTSGSGEQYF. The full variable domain, its missing parts supplied by reference TRBV7-6 and TRBJ2-7, is GAGVSQSPRYKVTKRGQDVALRCDPISGHVSLYWYRQALGQGPEFLTYFNYEAQQDKSGLPNDRFSAERPEGSISTLTIQRTEQRDSAMYRCASSHTSGSGEQYFGPGTRLTVT.